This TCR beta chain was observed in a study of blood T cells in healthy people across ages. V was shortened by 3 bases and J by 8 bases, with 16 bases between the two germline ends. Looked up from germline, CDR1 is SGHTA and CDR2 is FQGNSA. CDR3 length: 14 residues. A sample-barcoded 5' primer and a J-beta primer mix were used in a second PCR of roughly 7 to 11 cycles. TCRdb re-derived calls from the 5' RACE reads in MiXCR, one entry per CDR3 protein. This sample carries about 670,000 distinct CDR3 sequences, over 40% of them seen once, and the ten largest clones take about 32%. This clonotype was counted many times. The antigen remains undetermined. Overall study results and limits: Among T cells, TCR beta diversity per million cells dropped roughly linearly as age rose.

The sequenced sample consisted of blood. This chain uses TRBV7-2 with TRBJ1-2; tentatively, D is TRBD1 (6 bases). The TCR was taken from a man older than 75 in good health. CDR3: CASSFLTRGNGYTF. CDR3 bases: TGTGCCAGCAGCTTCCTAACCAGGGGTAACGGCTACACCTTC.